These T cell receptor beta chains were read from a single sample in a study of T cells in Graves' hyperthyroidism and ophthalmopathy. TCRdb called the multiplex PCR reads again in MiXCR, with one record for every CDR3 protein. The top ten clones hold around 50% of a sample with around 500,000 distinct CDR3 sequences, around a fifth of them seen once. Sequenced material: blood. The receptor set was obtained from a woman between 65 and 79 years old with Graves' ophthalmopathy. Both conserved end residues are part of each CDR3. D genes are given only for firm matches. Expanded clones get a size class; other rows say once, few or many, or leave the size out.

D	size	V	J	CDR3	DNA
TRBD2	-	TRBV20-1	TRBJ2-1	CSATLVPGLAGVYNEQFF	TGCAGTGCTACCCTAGTACCGGGACTAGCGGGAGTTTACAATGAGCAGTTCTTC
TRBD1	few	TRBV10-3	TRBJ2-3	CAISPGQGYTDTQYF	TGTGCCATCAGCCCGGGACAGGGTTACACAGATACGCAGTATTTT
-	-	TRBV12-3/TRBV12-4	TRBJ1-4	CASRSPDNEKLFF	TGTGCCAGCAGGTCCCCCGACAATGAAAAACTGTTTTTT
-	-	TRBV7-2	TRBJ2-5	CASSLEGSDRLISAQETQYF	TGTGCCAGCAGCTTAGAGGGATCGGACAGATTAATCTCGGCCCAAGAGACCCAGTACTTC
TRBD2	-	TRBV28	TRBJ2-2	CASSFGLAGVGGELFF	TGTGCCAGCAGCTTCGGACTAGCGGGAGTCGGCGGGGAGCTGTTTTTT
TRBD2	-	TRBV20-1	TRBJ2-7	CSAREPLGLASYEQYF	TGCAGTGCTAGAGAGCCCCTAGGACTAGCCTCCTACGAGCAGTACTTC
TRBD1	few	TRBV2	TRBJ1-6	CASRGTGGYSPLHF	TGTGCCAGCAGGGGGACAGGGGGCTATTCACCCCTCCACTTT
-	-	TRBV19	TRBJ2-5	CASSIGGGDRSQETQYF	TGTGCCAGTAGTATAGGTGGAGGCGACAGGTCACAAGAGACCCAGTACTTC
TRBD2	once	TRBV20-1	TRBJ2-7	CSATPSSGSPYEQYF	TGCAGTGCTACTCCCTCTAGCGGGAGTCCCTACGAGCAGTACTTC
TRBD1	-	TRBV19	TRBJ1-1	CASHGQVDTEAFF	TGTGCCAGTCACGGACAGGTGGACACTGAAGCTTTCTTT
TRBD2	few	TRBV5-5	TRBJ2-1	CASSLQVASGRANEQFF	TGTGCCAGCAGCTTGCAAGTGGCTAGCGGGAGAGCGAATGAGCAGTTCTTC
TRBD1	many	TRBV20-1	TRBJ2-7	CSANPGQGYEQYF	TGCAGTGCCAACCCGGGACAGGGTTACGAGCAGTACTTC
-	-	TRBV7-2	TRBJ2-3	CASSLGGAGRVSDTQYF	TGTGCCAGCAGCTTAGGGGGGGCGGGGCGGGTTTCAGATACGCAGTATTTT
-	few	TRBV6-1	TRBJ1-5	CASLQSQGGVGQPQHF	TGTGCCAGCCTACAATCCCAAGGAGGGGTCGGTCAGCCCCAGCATTTT
TRBD2	-	TRBV5-5	TRBJ2-2	CASSFSRTSGSTGELFF	TGTGCCAGCAGCTTCTCTCGGACTAGCGGATCCACCGGGGAGCTGTTTTTT
-	many	TRBV20-1	TRBJ1-1	CSARDLMAAGARVREAFF	TGCAGTGCTAGAGATCTCATGGCAGCAGGGGCGCGAGTAAGAGAAGCTTTCTTT
-	-	TRBV27	TRBJ2-1	CASSLQLGFYNEQFF	TGTGCCAGCAGTTTACAGCTGGGATTTTACAATGAGCAGTTCTTC
-	-	TRBV11-3	TRBJ2-5	CASSLTTTETQYF	TGTGCCAGCAGCTTGACGACTACGGAGACCCAGTACTTC
-	-	TRBV29-1	TRBJ2-3	CSVETGFGDTQYF	TGCAGCGTTGAAACGGGTTTTGGTGATACGCAGTATTTT
-	many	TRBV28	TRBJ1-2	CASSRDSWGYGYTF	TGTGCCAGCAGTCGAGACAGTTGGGGCTATGGCTACACCTTC
TRBD1	-	TRBV12-3/TRBV12-4	TRBJ2-5	CASSPRTGDWGTQYF	TGTGCCAGCAGCCCTAGGACAGGGGATTGGGGGACCCAGTACTTC
-	-	TRBV7-2	TRBJ2-1	CASSPGVNNEQFF	TGTGCCAGCAGCCCAGGGGTCAACAATGAGCAGTTCTTC
TRBD1	-	TRBV30	TRBJ1-2	CAWSWGTGLTYGYTF	TGTGCCTGGAGTTGGGGGACAGGGCTTACCTATGGCTACACCTTC
-	-	TRBV7-9	TRBJ1-2	CASRHEASSYGYTF	TGTGCCAGCAGACATGAGGCTTCAAGCTATGGCTACACCTTC
-	few	TRBV28	TRBJ2-3	CASSTQGGADTQYF	TGTGCCAGCAGTACCCAGGGTGGGGCAGATACGCAGTATTTT
-	few	TRBV3-1	TRBJ1-2	CASSQGGGQTYGYTF	TGTGCCAGCAGCCAAGGGGGCGGGCAAACTTATGGCTACACCTTC
-	-	TRBV27	TRBJ1-5	CASSLFGGFNQPQHF	TGTGCCAGCAGTTTATTTGGGGGTTTCAATCAGCCCCAGCATTTT
-	many	TRBV10-2	TRBJ1-5	CASSGQVKQPQHF	TGCGCCAGCAGCGGTCAGGTAAAACAGCCCCAGCATTTT
TRBD2	many	TRBV10-1	TRBJ2-4	CASSVGLAGIQYF	TGCGCCAGCAGCGTCGGACTAGCGGGCATTCAGTACTTC
TRBD1	-	TRBV20-1	TRBJ1-5	CSARGTGGQPQHF	TGCAGTGCTAGAGGGACAGGGGGTCAGCCCCAGCATTTT
TRBD1	few	TRBV7-2	TRBJ1-1	CASSLVRTGNTEAFF	TGTGCCAGCAGCTTAGTTAGGACAGGGAACACTGAAGCTTTCTTT
-	many	TRBV7-2	TRBJ2-7	CASSLGQSLSYEQYF	TGTGCCAGCAGCTTAGGACAGTCGCTATCCTACGAGCAGTACTTC
-	few	TRBV30	TRBJ2-7	CAWSDFDEQYF	TGTGCCTGGTCTGACTTCGACGAGCAGTACTTC
-	-	TRBV6-1	TRBJ1-5	CASSGVRDNWPQHF	TGTGCCAGCAGTGGAGTCAGGGACAATTGGCCCCAGCATTTT
-	many	TRBV7-2	TRBJ2-7	CASSLVWNTNYEQYF	TGTGCCAGCAGCTTAGTGTGGAATACCAACTACGAGCAGTACTTC
-	-	TRBV30	TRBJ2-5	CAWNQLTYGGVGTQYF	TGTGCCTGGAACCAGCTCACCTACGGTGGGGTAGGGACCCAGTACTTC
-	-	TRBV10-3	TRBJ2-2	CAISLLGESNTGELFF	TGTGCCATCAGTCTTTTGGGGGAGTCGAACACCGGGGAGCTGTTTTTT
-	few	TRBV5-1	TRBJ2-7	CASSSLPRSYEQYF	TGCGCCAGCAGTTCCCTGCCCCGGAGCTACGAGCAGTACTTC
-	few	TRBV6-2/TRBV6-3	TRBJ1-2	CASSQLTVGSTF	TGTGCCAGCAGCCAATTGACGGTCGGGTCCACCTTC
-	-	TRBV6-1	TRBJ2-7	CASIVGYLSYEQYF	TGTGCCAGCATTGTCGGCTACCTCTCCTACGAGCAGTACTTC
-	many	TRBV2	TRBJ2-2	CASKVQGDTGELFF	TGTGCCAGCAAGGTCCAGGGAGACACCGGGGAGCTGTTTTTT
TRBD2	few	TRBV6-2/TRBV6-3	TRBJ2-1	CASPGDGGRVYEQFF	TGTGCCAGTCCGGGGGACGGCGGGAGGGTCTATGAGCAGTTCTTC
TRBD1	many	TRBV29-1	TRBJ2-1	CSARRGDRGDNEQFF	TGCAGCGCCCGACGCGGGGACAGGGGGGACAATGAGCAGTTCTTC
TRBD2	-	TRBV3-1	TRBJ2-7	CASSRGTSGRQYF	TGTGCCAGCAGCCGAGGGACTAGCGGCCGGCAGTACTTC